Detailed here is one T cell receptor beta chain. Its target is unknown. This sample is part of a study of Graves' ophthalmopathy and Graves' hyperthyroidism. Study-wide findings and caveats: Also, most clonotypes expanded in the thyroid above 0.001 frequency appeared in blood. Ophthalmopathy progression predictions by the model showed around 72% specificity and about 70% sensitivity.

Trimming took 3 bases from V and 6 from J; bases not matched to a gene: 2. The CDR3 has 13 residues. Amplified material comprised TCR beta CDR3 regions derived from RNA transcripts. First-round RT-PCR employed HTBI primers, with a second-round multiplex PCR after it. A single record per CDR3 protein comes from TCRdb applying MiXCR to the multiplex PCR reads. The sample has 400,000 or so distinct CDR3 sequences, 15% seen once. Calling hyperthyroidism stable required that no ophthalmopathy show up within 18 months of follow-up. The PBMCs were taken from about 10 ml of fresh peripheral blood. The chain joins TRBV12-3 or TRBV12-4 to TRBJ2-7; 10 bases map to TRBD2. Specimen: peripheral blood. The clonotype comes from a woman aged 18-30 years with stable Graves' hyperthyroidism. CDR3 region: CASSFKRGGEQYF. The CDR3 nucleotides are TGTGCCAGCAGTTTCAAGCGGGGGGGCGAGCAGTACTTC.